This passage covers 2 T cell receptor beta chains from one sample sequenced in a study of blood T cell repertoires in COVID-19. Measured with immunoSEQ multiplex PCR; TCRdb has only the in-frame clones, and not every one. The repertoire holds about 55,000 clones, about 90% seen once, with about a sixth in the top ten. Sample: peripheral blood. These receptors all stem from a human donor with active COVID-19. The donor label of this sample is uncertain.

This clone occurred once. V gene TRBV5-6 combines with J gene TRBJ2-1; 11 bases line up with TRBD2. Germline loops: CDR1 SGHDT, CDR2 YYEEEE. The CDR3 consists of 15 residues. The trim removed 4 bases at V and 2 bases at J, leaving 2 bases unmatched. CDR3 protein: CASSRLAGTYNEQFF. CDR3 DNA sequence: TGTGCCAGCAGCCGACTAGCGGGGACCTACAATGAGCAGTTCTTC.

This chain connects TRBV5-4 to TRBJ2-3; a possible D gene is TRBD1 (6 bases). With 0 bases removed from V and 6 bases from J, the gap between germline ends came to 11 bases. The CDR3 totals 14 residues. Germline V lookup: CDR1 SGHNT, CDR2 YYREEE (reference sequence). In DNA form, the CDR3 reads TGTGCCAGCAGCTTGGGGGGGCCGATGGATACGCAGTATTTT. Translated: CASSLGGPMDTQYF. Using reference TRBV5-4 and TRBJ2-3 for the parts outside the CDR3, the full variable domain is ETGVTQSPTHLIKTRGQQVTLRCSSQSGHNTVSWYQQALGQGPQFIFQYYREEENGRGNFPPRFSGLQFPNYSSELNVNALELDDSALYLCASSLGGPMDTQYFGPGTRLTVL.